The sequence of this T cell receptor beta chain was determined in a study of T cell responses to AZD1222 COVID-19 vaccine. The study, taken as a whole, reports: Seropositive AZD1222 recipients at baseline numbered only five or six. Possibly, clonal diversity was underestimated; donors were largely white British and included more females. Vaccination with two AZD1222 doses was followed by a rise in Spike-specific TCR breadth and depth. Of spike-specific TCRs, nearly half reportedly target regions left unmutated in variants.

The CDR3 is made up of 16 amino acids. V lost 2 bases, J lost 7 bases, and 10 bases stayed unmatched. The V gene's germline CDR1 is LGHNA and CDR2 YSLEER. The assay was immunoSEQ multiplex PCR, and TCRdb's table has in-frame clones only and misses some. The sample has 120,000 or so clones, approximately 90% seen once. Details on this clone: Its antigen is as yet unknown.

The sample in question was peripheral blood, obtained on day 0 of MenACWY control vaccination. The rearrangement joins TRBV4-3 to TRBJ2-3; 9 bases match TRBD2. The sequence derives from an adult in good health. CDR3 sequence reads: CASSQYNSGSGNTQYF. As DNA, the CDR3 is TGCGCCAGCAGCCAATACAATAGCGGGAGTGGAAATACGCAGTATTTT.